These T cell receptor beta chains were read from a single sample in a study of blood T cell repertoires in COVID-19. Clones were sequenced by immunoSEQ multiplex PCR, and TCRdb holds only the in-frame ones, with some missing. The data hold 300,000 to 350,000 clones, with around 90% observed a single time. Material: peripheral blood. All receptors come from a man aged 25-45 years with COVID-19, enrolled during active disease. The CDR3 runs from the conserved cysteine through the conserved F or W. Clone size, where shown, is once, few, many, or a class for clones that have expanded.

. | TRBJ2-7 | TRBV28 | CASSAPGQGASYEQYF
. | TRBJ2-7 | TRBV2 | CASRRQNYEQYF
. | TRBJ1-4 | TRBV19 | CASTSSRDSATNEKLFF
few | TRBJ2-7 | TRBV3-1/TRBV3-2 | CASSRLGGRRNEQYF
once | TRBJ2-3 | TRBV12-3/TRBV12-4 | CASSSLLADTQYF
. | TRBJ1-2 | TRBV6-5 | CASTPTGNLYGYTF
. | TRBJ2-2 | TRBV19 | CASTSGSFAGELFF
. | TRBJ1-1 | TRBV20-1 | CSASNVYRGSRVVEAFF
. | TRBJ2-2 | TRBV24-1 | CATSDVRDTSTGELFF
once | TRBJ1-2 | TRBV24-1 | CATSETGRDGYTF
. | TRBJ2-5 | TRBV5-6 | CASSEPMRETQYF
. | TRBJ1-4 | TRBV10-2 | CASSQERGFYEKLFF
. | TRBJ1-2 | TRBV18 | CASSPTGEGYTF
. | TRBJ2-7 | TRBV6-6 | CASSRQGPLGSYEQYF
. | TRBJ2-5 | TRBV9 | CASSVGTIQVETQYF
. | TRBJ1-5 | TRBV5-1 | CASSLAGRGGQPQHF
. | TRBJ2-5 | TRBV19 | CASSIGLAGGKETQYF
. | TRBJ2-1 | TRBV29-1 | CSSWGGNEQFF
. | TRBJ1-5 | TRBV6-6 | CASSHDRDYQPQHF
once | TRBJ2-7 | TRBV4-2 | CASSQEQTYEQYF